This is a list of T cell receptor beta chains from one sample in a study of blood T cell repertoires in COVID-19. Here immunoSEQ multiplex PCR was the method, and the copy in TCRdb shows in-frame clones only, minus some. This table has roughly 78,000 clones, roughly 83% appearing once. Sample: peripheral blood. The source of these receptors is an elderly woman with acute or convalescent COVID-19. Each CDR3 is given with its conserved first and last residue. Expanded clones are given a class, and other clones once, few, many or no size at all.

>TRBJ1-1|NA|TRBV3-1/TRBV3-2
CASSHPPQRGRAFF
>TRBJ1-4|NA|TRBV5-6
CASSDTRQGNEKLFF
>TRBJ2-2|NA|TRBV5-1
CASSLDRENTGELFF
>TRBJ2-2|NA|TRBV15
CATRGQGTGELFF
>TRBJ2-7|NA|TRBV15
CATSRDTRGTGQYEQYF
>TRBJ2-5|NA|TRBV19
CASSIEGQVQETQYF
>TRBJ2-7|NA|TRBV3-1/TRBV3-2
CASSQDDFYEQYF
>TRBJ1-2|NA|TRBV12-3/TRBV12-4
CASSLQGAGGYTF
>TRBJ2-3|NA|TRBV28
CASRAGTFTDTQYF
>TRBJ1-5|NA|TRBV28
CASMADFNQPQHF
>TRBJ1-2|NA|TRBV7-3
CASSRTGRGDGYTF
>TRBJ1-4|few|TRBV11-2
CASSRQATNEKLFF
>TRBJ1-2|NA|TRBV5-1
CASSSSFQGLGYTF
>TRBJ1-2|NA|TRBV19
CASSIGVRVRYGYTF
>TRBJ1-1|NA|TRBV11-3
CASSSTSASEAFF
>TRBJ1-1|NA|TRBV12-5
CASQEGAYRGTEAFF
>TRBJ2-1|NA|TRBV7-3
CASSRPAGSDEQFF
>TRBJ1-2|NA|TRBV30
CAWTPQQERSMGYTF
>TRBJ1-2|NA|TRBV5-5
CASSLGTGDDNYGYTF
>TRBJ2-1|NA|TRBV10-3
CAISYTTSNSDEQFF
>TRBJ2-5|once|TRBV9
CASSTDTDQETQYF
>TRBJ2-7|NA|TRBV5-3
CARSLGRLNRAGGSYEQYF
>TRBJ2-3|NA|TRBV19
CASSNLGQGGDTQYF
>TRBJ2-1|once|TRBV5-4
CASSLVGQPEQFF
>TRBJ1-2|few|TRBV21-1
CASSKGRGYGYTF
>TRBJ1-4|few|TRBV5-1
CASSLSGRGSTNEKLFF
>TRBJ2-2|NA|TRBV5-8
CASSLTQGANTGELFF
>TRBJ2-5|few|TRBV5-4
CASSARGGQETQYF
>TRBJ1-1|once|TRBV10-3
CAISEGHSRGNTEAFF
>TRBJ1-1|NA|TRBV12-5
CARMGQGPATEAFF
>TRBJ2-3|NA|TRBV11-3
CASSSSTDTQYF
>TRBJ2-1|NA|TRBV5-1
CASQLGTDNEQFF
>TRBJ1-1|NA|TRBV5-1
CASSLATGAYTEAFF
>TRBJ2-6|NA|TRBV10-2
CASRAQYSGASVLTF
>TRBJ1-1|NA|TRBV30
CAWRVHGGNTEAFF
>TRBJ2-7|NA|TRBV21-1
CASSNLHPRRDSHYEQYF
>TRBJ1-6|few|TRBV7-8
CASSPGTGDNSPLHF
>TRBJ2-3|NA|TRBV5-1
CASSLGSGVGDTQYF
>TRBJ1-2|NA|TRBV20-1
CSARQGEGYTF
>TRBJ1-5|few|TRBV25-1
CASSAGGRWSNQPQHF
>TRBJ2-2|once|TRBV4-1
CASSQELSGQGNTGELFF